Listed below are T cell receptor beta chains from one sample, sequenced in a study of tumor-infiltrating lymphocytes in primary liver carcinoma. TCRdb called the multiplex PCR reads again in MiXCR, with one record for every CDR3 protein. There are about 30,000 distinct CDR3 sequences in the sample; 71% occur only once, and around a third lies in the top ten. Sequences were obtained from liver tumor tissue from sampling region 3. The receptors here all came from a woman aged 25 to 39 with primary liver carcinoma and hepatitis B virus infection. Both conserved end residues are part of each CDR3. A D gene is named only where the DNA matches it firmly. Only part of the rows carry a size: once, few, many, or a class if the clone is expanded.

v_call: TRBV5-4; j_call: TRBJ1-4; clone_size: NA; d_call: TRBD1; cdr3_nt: TGTGCCAGCAACACCAACAGGGGGCTAAAAGGAAAACTGTTTTTT; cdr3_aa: CASNTNRGLKGKLFF
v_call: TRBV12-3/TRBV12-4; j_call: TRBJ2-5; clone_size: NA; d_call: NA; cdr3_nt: TGTACCAGCAGCCCCATTCTAGTAGGTACCCAGTACTTC; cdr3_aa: CTSSPILVGTQYF
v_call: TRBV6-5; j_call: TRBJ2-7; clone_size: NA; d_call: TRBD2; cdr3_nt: TGTGCCAGCAGTTACAATGAGCGGGGTCCCTACGAGCAGTACTTC; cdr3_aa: CASSYNERGPYEQYF
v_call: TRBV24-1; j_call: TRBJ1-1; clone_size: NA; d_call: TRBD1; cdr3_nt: TGTGCCACCAGTTCCGGGACAGGAAGCACTGAAGCTTCCTTT; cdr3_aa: CATSSGTGSTEASF
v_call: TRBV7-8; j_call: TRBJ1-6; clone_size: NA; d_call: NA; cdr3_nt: TGTGTCAGCAGCTCGGGTCCCCAGGCCCAGGCTTCACATTCACCCTTCCACTTT; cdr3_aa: CVSSSGPQAQASHSPFHF
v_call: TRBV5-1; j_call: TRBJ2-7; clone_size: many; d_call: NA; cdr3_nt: TGCGCCAGCAGCCCCTCTGGGTGGCACTCCTACGAGCAGTACTTC; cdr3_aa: CASSPSGWHSYEQYF
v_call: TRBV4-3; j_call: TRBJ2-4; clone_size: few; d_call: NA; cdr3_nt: TGCGCCAGCAGCCAAGGTCGGGAAACCCAAAACATTCAGTACTTC; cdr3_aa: CASSQGRETQNIQYF
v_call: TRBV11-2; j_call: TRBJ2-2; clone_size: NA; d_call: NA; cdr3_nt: TGTGCCAACAGGCCCTATCCCCAATTGAACACCGGGGAGCTGTTTTTT; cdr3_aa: CANRPYPQLNTGELFF
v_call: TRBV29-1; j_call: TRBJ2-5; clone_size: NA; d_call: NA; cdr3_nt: TGCAGCACCATGGCAAGGCAAGAGAGCCAGTACTTC; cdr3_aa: CSTMARQESQYF
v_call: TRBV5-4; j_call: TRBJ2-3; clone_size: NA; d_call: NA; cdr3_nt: TGTGCCAGCGGCGTAGACAGACACCCTCCACCCACAGATACACAGTATTTT; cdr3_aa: CASGVDRHPPPTDTQYF
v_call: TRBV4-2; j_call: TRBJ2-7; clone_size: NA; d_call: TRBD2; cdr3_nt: TGTGCCAGCAGCCAAGATTCCCGAACTACCGGGAGGGCCGGCGAGCAATACTTC; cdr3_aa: CASSQDSRTTGRAGEQYF
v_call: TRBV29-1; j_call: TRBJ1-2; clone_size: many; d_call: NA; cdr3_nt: TGCAGCGTTGAGGGAGGAAATGATGGTTACACCTTC; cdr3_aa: CSVEGGNDGYTF
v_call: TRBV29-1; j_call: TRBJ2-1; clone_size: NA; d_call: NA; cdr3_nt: TGCAGCGCCCTAAGAGACTACAGTGAGAAGTTCTTC; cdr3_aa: CSALRDYSEKFF
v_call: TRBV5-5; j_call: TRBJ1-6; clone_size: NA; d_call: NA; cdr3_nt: TGTGCCAGCAGCTTGGACGTCATTAATTCATCACTCCACTTT; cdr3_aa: CASSLDVINSSLHF
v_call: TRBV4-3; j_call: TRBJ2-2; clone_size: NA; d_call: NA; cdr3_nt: TGCGCCAGCAGCCAAGGGGCGGGGATCCTCACCGGGGAGCCGTTTTTC; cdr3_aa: CASSQGAGILTGEPFF
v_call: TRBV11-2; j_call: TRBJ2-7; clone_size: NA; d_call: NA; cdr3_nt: TGTGCCAGCAGCATAGCCCGGGCATACGAGCAGTACTTC; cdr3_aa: CASSIARAYEQYF
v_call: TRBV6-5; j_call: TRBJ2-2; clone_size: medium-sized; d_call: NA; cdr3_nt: TGTGCCAGCAGTTACTCCCCAGGGGTCGGGAGCGGCACCGGGGAGCTGTTTTTT; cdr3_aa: CASSYSPGVGSGTGELFF
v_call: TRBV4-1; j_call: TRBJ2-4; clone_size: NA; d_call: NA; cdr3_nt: TGCGCCAACAGCCCAGAGATGAATAGGGACACGAACAAATGGTACTTC; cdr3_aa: CANSPEMNRDTNKWYF
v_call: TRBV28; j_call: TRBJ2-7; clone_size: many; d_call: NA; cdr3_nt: TGTGCCAGCAGTACCGTCACCTACGAGCAGTACTTC; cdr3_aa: CASSTVTYEQYF
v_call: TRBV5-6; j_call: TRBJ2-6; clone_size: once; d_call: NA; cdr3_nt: TGTGCCAACAGCTTCTTGGGGGCTGGAGCCAACGTCCTGACTTTC; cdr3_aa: CANSFLGAGANVLTF
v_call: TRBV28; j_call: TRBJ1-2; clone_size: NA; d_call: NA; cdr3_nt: TGTGACAGCAGTTTCCTAGGACCTAACTTTGGCTACACCTTC; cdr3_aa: CDSSFLGPNFGYTF
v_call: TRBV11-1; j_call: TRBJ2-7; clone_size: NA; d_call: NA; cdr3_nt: TGTGCCTGCATGGGGAAGAGATCCTACGAGCAGTACTTC; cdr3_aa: CACMGKRSYEQYF
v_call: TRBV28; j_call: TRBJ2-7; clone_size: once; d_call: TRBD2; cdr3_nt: TGTACCAGCTTCACTAGCGGGAGAACCTACAACTACGAGCAGTACTTC; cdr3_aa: CTSFTSGRTYNYEQYF
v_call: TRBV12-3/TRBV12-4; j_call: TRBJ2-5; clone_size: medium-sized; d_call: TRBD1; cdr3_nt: TGTGCCAGCACAAGACAGGGGTCGCAAGAGACCCAGTACTTC; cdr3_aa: CASTRQGSQETQYF
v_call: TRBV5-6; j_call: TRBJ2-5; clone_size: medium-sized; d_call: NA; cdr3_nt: TGTGCCAGCGGAGAGACTAGATGGGAGACCCAGTACTTC; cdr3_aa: CASGETRWETQYF
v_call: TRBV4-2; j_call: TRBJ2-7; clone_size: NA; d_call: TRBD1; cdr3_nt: TGTGCCAGCAGCCAGGAACTCCTAGGACAGGGGGAACCGCGCGAGCGGTACTTC; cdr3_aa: CASSQELLGQGEPRERYF
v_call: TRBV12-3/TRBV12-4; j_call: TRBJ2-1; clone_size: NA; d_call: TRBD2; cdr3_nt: TGTGCCGGCAGAGACGAGCGGGAGACCCGCAATGAGCAGTTCTTC; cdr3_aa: CAGRDERETRNEQFF
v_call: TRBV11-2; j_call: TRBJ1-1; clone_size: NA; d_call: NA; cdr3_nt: TGTGCCAGTGGCTCTAAACAGGCTGAAGCTTTCTTT; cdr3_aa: CASGSKQAEAFF
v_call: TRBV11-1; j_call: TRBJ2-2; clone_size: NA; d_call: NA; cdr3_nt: TGTGTCAGCAGCCTAGTGGGGGGTACGAACATCGGGGAGCTGTTTTTT; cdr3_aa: CVSSLVGGTNIGELFF
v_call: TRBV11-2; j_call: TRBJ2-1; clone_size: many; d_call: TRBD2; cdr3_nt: TGTGCCAGCAGCTTAGGTCTGATAGCGGGAGGGCCGAATGAGCAGTTCTTC; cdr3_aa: CASSLGLIAGGPNEQFF
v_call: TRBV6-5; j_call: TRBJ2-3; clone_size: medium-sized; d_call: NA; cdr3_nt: TGTGCCAGCAGCCCCGACTTAACAGATACGCAGTATTTT; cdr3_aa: CASSPDLTDTQYF
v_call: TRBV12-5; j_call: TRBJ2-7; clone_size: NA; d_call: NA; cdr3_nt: TGTGCTAGCGCTCCCGGGATGGTCTACGAGCAGTACTTC; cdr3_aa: CASAPGMVYEQYF
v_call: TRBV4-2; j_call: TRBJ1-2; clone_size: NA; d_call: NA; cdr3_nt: TGTGCCAGCAGCCAAGAAGTGGGGCGCGGGCGTGGATACACCTTC; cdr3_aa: CASSQEVGRGRGYTF
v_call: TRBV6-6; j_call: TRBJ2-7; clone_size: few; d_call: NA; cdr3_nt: TGTGCCAGCAGCCGACAGGATCGCCATGAGCAGTACTTC; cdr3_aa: CASSRQDRHEQYF
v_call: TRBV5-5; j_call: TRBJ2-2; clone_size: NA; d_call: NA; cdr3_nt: TGTGCCAGCAGCTTGTTTGTGCGCAGTACCGGGGAGCTGTTTTTT; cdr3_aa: CASSLFVRSTGELFF
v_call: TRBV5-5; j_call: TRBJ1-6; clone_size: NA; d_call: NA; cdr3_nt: TGTGTCAGCAGCTTGTACATCAGTAATTCACCCCTCCACTTT; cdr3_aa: CVSSLYISNSPLHF
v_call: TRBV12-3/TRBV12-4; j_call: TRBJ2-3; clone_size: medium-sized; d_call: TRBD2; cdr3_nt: TGTGCCAGCACCCGGACTAGCGGGAGAGATACGCAGTATTTT; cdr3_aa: CASTRTSGRDTQYF
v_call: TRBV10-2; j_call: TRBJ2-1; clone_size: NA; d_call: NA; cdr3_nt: TGCGCCAGCAAGCAGAGAGAGGATTACAATGAGCAGTTCTTC; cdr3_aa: CASKQREDYNEQFF
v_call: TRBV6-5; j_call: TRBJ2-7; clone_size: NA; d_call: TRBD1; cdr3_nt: TGTGCCAGCAGTTACTGGGACAGTAGCTCCTACGAGCAGTACTTC; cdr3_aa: CASSYWDSSSYEQYF
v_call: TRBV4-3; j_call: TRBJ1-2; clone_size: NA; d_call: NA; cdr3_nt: TGCGCCAGCAGCACTGAGTTGGGGACCTATGGCTACACCTTC; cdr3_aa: CASSTELGTYGYTF
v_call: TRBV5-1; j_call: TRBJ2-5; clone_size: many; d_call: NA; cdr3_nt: TGCGCCAGCAGCCCCGGGCCCCGAAAGGAAGAGACCCAGTACTTC; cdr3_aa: CASSPGPRKEETQYF
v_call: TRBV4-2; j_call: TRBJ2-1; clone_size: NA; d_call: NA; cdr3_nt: TGTGCCAGCAGCCAAGAGACGCAGTGGACCGATAAGCAGTTCTTC; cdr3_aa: CASSQETQWTDKQFF
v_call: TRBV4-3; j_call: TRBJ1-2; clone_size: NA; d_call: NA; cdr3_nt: TGCGCCATCAGCGCTGAGCTGGAGATCCATGGCTACACCTTC; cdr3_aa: CAISAELEIHGYTF
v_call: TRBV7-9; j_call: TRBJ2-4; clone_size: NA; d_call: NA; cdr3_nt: TGTGCCAGCAGCCCCTTCTTGGGGGCGACCAAAAACTTTCAGTACTTC; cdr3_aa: CASSPFLGATKNFQYF
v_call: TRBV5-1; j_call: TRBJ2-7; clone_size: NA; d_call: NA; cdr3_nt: TGCGCCAGTAGTTTGGGCAGGTTTCGGCAAGAGCAGTACTTC; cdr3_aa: CASSLGRFRQEQYF
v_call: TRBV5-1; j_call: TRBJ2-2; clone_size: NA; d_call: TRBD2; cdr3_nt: TGCGCCAGCAGCTTGGACGGAGCGGGAGGATTAACCGGGGAGCTGTTTTTT; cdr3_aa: CASSLDGAGGLTGELFF
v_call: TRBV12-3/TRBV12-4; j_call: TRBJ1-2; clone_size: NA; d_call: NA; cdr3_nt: TGTACTAGCAGTTTAGGTCTCTCCCACGACTATGGCCACACCTTC; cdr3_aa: CTSSLGLSHDYGHTF
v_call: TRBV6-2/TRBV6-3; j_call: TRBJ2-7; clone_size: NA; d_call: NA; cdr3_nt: TGTGCCATCCAGTTAAGCGCTGCGCAGCACTTC; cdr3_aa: CAIQLSAAQHF
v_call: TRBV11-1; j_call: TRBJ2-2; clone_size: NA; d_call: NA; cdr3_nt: TGTACCAGCAGCTTGGTGGGGGGTACGAACACCGGGGAGCTGTTTTTC; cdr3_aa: CTSSLVGGTNTGELFF
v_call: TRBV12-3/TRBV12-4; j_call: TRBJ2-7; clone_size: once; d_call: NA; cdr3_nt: TGTACCAGCACCATGCGGGGCTACTACGAGCAGTACTTC; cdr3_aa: CTSTMRGYYEQYF
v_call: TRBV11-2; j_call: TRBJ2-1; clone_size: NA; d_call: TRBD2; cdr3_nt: TGTGGCAGCAGCTTAGAGAGCGGGAGTTTGAGTGAGCAGTTCTTC; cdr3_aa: CGSSLESGSLSEQFF
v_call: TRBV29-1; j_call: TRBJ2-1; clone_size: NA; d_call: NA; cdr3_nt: TGCAGCGTGGATGGACTGGTCGTGATTGAGCATTTCTTC; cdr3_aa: CSVDGLVVIEHFF
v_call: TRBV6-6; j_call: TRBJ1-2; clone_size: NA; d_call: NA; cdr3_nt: TGTCCCAACAGTACCGATGCGGCGCTGACCGTGTACTATGGCTACACCTTC; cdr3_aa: CPNSTDAALTVYYGYTF